The next 8 T cell receptor beta chains were all read from a single sample in a study of OX40 agonist ivuxolimab in advanced cancers. Profiled with immunoSEQ multiplex PCR; TCRdb holds only in-frame clones, not every one. The sample lists tens of thousands of clones; approximately 82% were seen once. The sequenced sample was CD4+ or CD8+ T cells sorted from blood, obtained in a trial of the OX40 agonist ivuxolimab. The receptors originated from an adult with an advanced solid tumor such as melanoma, head and neck, liver or kidney cancer.

The rearrangement links TRBV30 to TRBJ2-2; D possibly matches TRBD1 or TRBD2 (6 bases each). Trimming shortened V by 4 bases and J by 3 bases, and 12 bases separated the two germline ends. This CDR3 comprises 14 residues. Germline V gene sequence: CDR1 GTSNPN, CDR2 SVGIG (reference sequence). CDR3 residues: CAWNGGHDTGELFF. The CDR3 nucleotides read TGTGCCTGGAATGGGGGGCACGACACCGGGGAGCTGTTTTTT.

The gene calls are TRBV11-2 and TRBJ2-3, with a possible D match to TRBD1 (6 bases). Germline V gives CDR1 SGHAT, CDR2 FQNNGV. The CDR3 is 15 residues long. With 1 base removed from V and 4 bases from J, the gap between germline ends came to 12 bases. The chain's CDR3 is CASSLGLGGADTQYF. DNA of the CDR3: TGTGCCAGCAGCTTAGGTCTTGGGGGCGCAGATACGCAGTATTTT.

This chain joins TRBV10-3 and TRBJ1-2; 7 positions agree with TRBD1. Germline CDR1 is ENHRY and CDR2 is SYGVKD. This CDR3 has 13 residues. Trimming cost V 2 bases and J 5 bases; bases outside gene matches: 2. CDR3: CAISEDREYGYTF. The CDR3 coding sequence is TGTGCCATCAGTGAGGACAGGGAGTATGGCTACACCTTC.

The CDR3 sequence: CASSYGETQYF. For the CDR3, the DNA is TGTGCCAGCAGTTATGGAGAGACCCAGTACTTC. V and J are TRBV6-5 and TRBJ2-5; D unclear. The V end was cut by 3 bases, the J end by 4 bases, with 3 bases between. The germline CDR1 and CDR2 sequences are MNHEY and SVGAGI. This CDR3 comprises 11 residues.

In this sample, this clone turned up a few times. This rearrangement joins TRBV7-3 to TRBJ2-3; D call uncertain. Germline assignment: CDR1 SGHTA and CDR2 FQGTGA. Trimming removed 5 bases at V and 3 bases at J, with 9 bases between. CDR3 length equals 13 residues. CDR3 sequence reads: CASSQTLTDTQYF. CDR3 in DNA: TGTGCCAGCAGCCAGACACTAACAGATACGCAGTATTTT.

This clone was counted between two and nine times. The rearrangement joins TRBV7-9 to TRBJ2-7; D might be TRBD1 (6 bases). Trimming removed 3 bases from V and 2 bases from J, with 11 bases in between. This CDR3 has 14 residues. Germline V gives CDR1 SEHNR, CDR2 FQNEAQ (reference sequence). The CDR3 loop is CASSLVQGPYEQYF. The CDR3 DNA is TGTGCCAGCAGCTTGGTCCAGGGGCCCTACGAGCAGTACTTC.

The chain recombines TRBV11-2 with TRBJ2-5; D unclear. There are 18 residues in the CDR3. Germline loops: CDR1 SGHAT, CDR2 FQNNGV. V shed 1 base and J shed 5 bases, with 23 bases lying between them. CDR3 amino acids: CASSLAISYSPGSETQYF. The CDR3 DNA is TGTGCCAGCAGCTTAGCAATATCGTATTCTCCCGGCTCGGAGACCCAGTACTTC.

This rearrangement joins TRBV6-5 to TRBJ1-2; D is perhaps TRBD1 (5 bases). The CDR3 is 15 residues long. Germline V lookup: CDR1 MNHEY, CDR2 SVGAGI. V dropped 1 base and J dropped 8 bases, with 17 bases sitting between them. CDR3 nucleotide sequence: TGTGCCAGCAGTTACTACGTGGGGGGAGTAATGGGCTACACCTTC. Residues: CASSYYVGGVMGYTF.